The rows below give T cell receptor beta chains drawn from one sample of a study of T cells after yellow fever vaccination. TCRdb reanalysed the 5' RACE reads using MiXCR and keeps one entry per CDR3 protein. Of about 58,000 distinct CDR3 sequences listed, roughly 6.9% were seen once; the top ten hold less than 45%. The sample in question was CD8+ T cells sorted from PBMCs, obtained on the day of the first yellow fever vaccination. Source of these receptors: a man aged 18 to 35 who received the YFV17D yellow fever vaccine. Both conserved end residues are part of each CDR3. Fields, in order: clone size, D gene, J gene, V gene, CDR3 protein, CDR3 DNA. A D gene is named only where the DNA matches it firmly. Size is omitted from some rows. Given values are once, few, many or a class for expanded clones.

>-|TRBD1|TRBJ1-2|TRBV6-5
CASSYWEGAVEGYTF
TGTGCCAGCAGTTACTGGGAGGGGGCGGTTGAGGGCTACACCTTC
>-|TRBD2|TRBJ2-1|TRBV14
CASSPLTSGGSNEQFF
TGTGCCAGCAGCCCGCTGACTAGCGGGGGAAGCAATGAGCAGTTCTTC
>many|-|TRBJ2-7|TRBV20-1
CSARGRGVFYEQYF
TGCAGTGCTAGAGGCCGCGGGGTGTTCTACGAGCAGTACTTC
>many|-|TRBJ1-5|TRBV5-5
CASSFTGYSNQPQHF
TGTGCCAGCAGCTTTACAGGGTACTCAAATCAGCCCCAGCATTTT
>many|-|TRBJ2-1|TRBV30
CAWSRGFGREEQFF
TGTGCCTGGAGTAGAGGTTTCGGACGGGAGGAGCAGTTCTTC
>-|TRBD1|TRBJ2-7|TRBV6-1
CASRDRGNHEQYF
TGTGCCAGCAGGGACAGGGGAAACCACGAGCAGTACTTC
>many|-|TRBJ1-6|TRBV20-1
CSARQGGNSPLHF
TGCAGTGCTAGACAGGGAGGGAATTCACCCCTCCACTTT
>-|-|TRBJ2-3|TRBV2
CASSDMGRTTDTQYF
TGTGCCAGCAGTGATATGGGCAGGACCACAGATACGCAGTATTTT
>many|-|TRBJ1-2|TRBV10-3
CAISEPQATYGYTF
TGTGCCATCAGTGAGCCACAGGCGACCTATGGCTACACCTTC
>many|TRBD1|TRBJ1-4|TRBV4-3
CASSQDVGDRGGANEKLFF
TGCGCCAGCAGCCAAGATGTAGGGGACAGGGGTGGTGCTAATGAAAAACTGTTTTTT
>few|-|TRBJ1-2|TRBV29-1
CSVDTNGYTF
TGCAGCGTTGATACTAATGGCTACACCTTC
>many|TRBD1|TRBJ2-2|TRBV29-1
CSVGTDRLNTGELFF
TGCAGCGTTGGGACGGACAGGTTAAACACCGGGGAGCTGTTTTTT